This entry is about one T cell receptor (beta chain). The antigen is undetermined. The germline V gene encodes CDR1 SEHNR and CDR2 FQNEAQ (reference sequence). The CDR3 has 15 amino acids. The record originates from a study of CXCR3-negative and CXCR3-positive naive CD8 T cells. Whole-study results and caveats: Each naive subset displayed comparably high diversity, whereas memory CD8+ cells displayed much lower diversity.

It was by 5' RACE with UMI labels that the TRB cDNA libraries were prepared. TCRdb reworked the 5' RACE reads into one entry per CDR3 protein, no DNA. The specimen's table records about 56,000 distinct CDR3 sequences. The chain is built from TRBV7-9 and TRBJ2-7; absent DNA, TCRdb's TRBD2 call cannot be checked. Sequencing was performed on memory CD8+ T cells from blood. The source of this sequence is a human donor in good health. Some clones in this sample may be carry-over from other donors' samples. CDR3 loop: CASSSVTSGSYEQYF.